These 7 T cell receptor beta chains originate from one sample sequenced in a study of blood T cell repertoires in COVID-19. The data were produced by immunoSEQ multiplex PCR, yet TCRdb's version contains in-frame clones alone and is incomplete. This sample has around 94,000 clones, with 75% to 90% found just once. The sequenced material came from peripheral blood. Receptor source: a human donor in a cohort sampled during active COVID-19.

This clone was seen more than once but under ten times. The rearrangement uses TRBV5-1 and TRBJ1-6; D gene ambiguous. The germline CDR1 and CDR2 sequences are SGHRS and YFSETQ. The germline V and J ends were trimmed by 0 bases and 11 bases, with 9 bases remaining between them. The CDR3 covers 13 residues. In DNA form, the CDR3 reads TGCGCCAGCAGCTTGGCCGAGGGAGCACCCCTCCACTTT. This encodes CASSLAEGAPLHF.

The gene calls are TRBV29-1 and TRBJ2-6, with no clear D. The V gene's germline CDR1 is SQVTM and CDR2 ANQGSEA. The CDR3 is made up of 13 amino acids. V dropped 5 bases and J dropped 0 bases, with 5 bases sitting between them. The CDR3 is CSVQSSGANVLTF. CDR3 DNA: TGCAGCGTTCAGTCCTCTGGGGCCAACGTCCTGACTTTC.

This clone was observed a single time. The chain carries TRBV11-2 and TRBJ1-2; D is unclear. CDR1 is SGHAT, CDR2 FQNNGV, per germline. The V gene lost 5 bases and the J gene lost 0 bases, with 7 bases spanning the gap. The CDR3 has 13 amino acids. The CDR3 loop reads CASSLGANYGYTF. The CDR3 DNA sequence: TGTGCCAGCAGCCTTGGAGCTAACTATGGCTACACCTTC.

For the CDR3, the DNA is TGTGCCAGCAGTAGCAGGGTTCAAGGCAATCAGCCCCAGCATTTT. As protein: CASSSRVQGNQPQHF. The chain couples TRBV6-5 to TRBJ1-5; maybe TRBD1 (5 bases). The ends were cut back, 5 bases at V and 2 bases at J, with 13 bases in the middle. The CDR3 totals 15 residues. CDR1 is MNHEY, CDR2 SVGAGI, per germline.

The V and J genes are TRBV28 and TRBJ2-7; 14 positions match TRBD2. The ends lost 6 bases at V and 4 bases at J; junction bases unmatched: 11. The germline V gene encodes CDR1 MDHEN and CDR2 SYDVKM. This CDR3 is 17 amino acids long. CDR3 amino acids: CASRGTSGSPYPYEQYF. The CDR3 region has the DNA TGTGCCAGCAGAGGGACTAGCGGGAGTCCCTATCCATACGAGCAGTACTTC.

In this sample, this clone turned up once. In DNA form, the CDR3 reads TGTGCCAGCAGCCCGCAGACAGGCGCCGGAAACACCATATATTTT. It translates to CASSPQTGAGNTIYF. This chain links TRBV7-2 with TRBJ1-3, with D possibly matching TRBD1 (6 bases). Looked up from germline, CDR1 is SGHTA and CDR2 is FQGNSA. V was trimmed by 5 bases and J by 4 bases, leaving 15 bases between them. This CDR3 contains 15 residues.

A single count supports this clone. The chain couples TRBV28 to TRBJ1-1; D call uncertain. The V and J ends lost 4 bases and 4 bases respectively, with 7 bases between them. CDR1 and CDR2 (germline): MDHEN, SYDVKM. This CDR3 has 12 amino acids. The CDR3, as DNA: TGTGCCAGCAGTTCGGTCGGCACTGAAGCTTTCTTT. Its translation: CASSSVGTEAFF.